This TCR beta chain derives from a study of CD8+ T cells in alopecia areata. The wider study: The study gave treated patients oral tofacitinib at 5 to 10 mg twice daily.

Extracted RNA was reverse transcribed into cDNA, the sequencing template. Clones were sequenced by immunoSEQ multiplex PCR, and TCRdb holds only the in-frame ones, with some missing. The sample carries some 200,000 clones, 59% recorded once. Trimming shortened V by 8 bases and J by 5 bases, and 10 bases separated the two germline ends. The CDR3 extends over 13 amino acids. Germline V gene data show CDR1 as SNHLY and CDR2 as FYNNEI. The rearrangement joins TRBV2 to TRBJ1-6; D uncertain. The source of this sequence is a human donor with alopecia areata. Specimen: CD4+ T cells sorted from blood, collected at week 0. This chain's CDR3 is CASSRTNNSPLHF. CDR3 coding DNA: TGTGCCAGCTCCCGGACCAATAATTCACCCCTCCACTTT.